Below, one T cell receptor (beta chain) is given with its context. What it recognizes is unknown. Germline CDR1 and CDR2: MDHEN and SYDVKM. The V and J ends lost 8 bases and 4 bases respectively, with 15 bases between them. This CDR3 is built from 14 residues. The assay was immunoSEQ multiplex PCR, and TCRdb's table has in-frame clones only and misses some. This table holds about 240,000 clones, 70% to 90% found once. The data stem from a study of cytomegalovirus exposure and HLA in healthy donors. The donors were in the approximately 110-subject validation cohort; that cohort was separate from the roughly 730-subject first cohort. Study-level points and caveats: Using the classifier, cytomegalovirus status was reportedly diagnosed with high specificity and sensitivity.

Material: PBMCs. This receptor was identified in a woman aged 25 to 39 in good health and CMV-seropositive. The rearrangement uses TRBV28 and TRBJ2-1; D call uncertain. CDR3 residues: CASHKMPRYNEQFF. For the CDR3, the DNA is TGTGCCAGCCACAAAATGCCTAGGTACAATGAGCAGTTCTTC.